Following are 14 T cell receptor beta chains from one sample sequenced in a study of control samples from healthy donors and cancer patients. The assay was immunoSEQ multiplex PCR, and TCRdb's table has in-frame clones only and misses some. The sample holds around 94,000 clones, approximately 86% seen once. Material for sequencing was blood. Every receptor here comes from a woman aged 45-65 years in good health.

A single count supports this clone. The V gene is TRBV6-5, the J gene TRBJ2-1, with 15 bases matching TRBD2. The CDR3 consists of 15 residues. V trimming: 5 bases; J trimming: 9 bases; junction bases outside the gene matches: 5. Germline V gene data show CDR1 as MNHEY and CDR2 as SVGAGI. CDR3 sequence (DNA): TGTGCCAGCAGTCGGACTAGCGGGGGGGCCACTGAGCAGTTCTTC. This translates into CASSRTSGGATEQFF.

The V call is TRBV7-2, the J call TRBJ2-7; D may correspond to TRBD1 or TRBD2 (5 bases each). With 5 bases removed from V and 5 bases from J, the gap between germline ends came to 19 bases. The germline CDR1 and CDR2 sequences are SGHTA and FQGNSA. This CDR3 comprises 15 residues. The CDR3 DNA is TGTGCCAGCAGCCCCAATACGGGACGAGCGGACGAGCAGTACTTC. Residues: CASSPNTGRADEQYF.

V and J are TRBV12-3 or TRBV12-4 and TRBJ2-1; D call uncertain. The CDR3 spans 11 residues. Trimming removed 5 bases at V and 10 bases at J, with 9 bases between. The CDR3: CASSDTREQFF. CDR3 nucleotides: TGTGCCAGCAGTGATACCCGAGAGCAGTTCTTC.

V gene TRBV6-6 combines with J gene TRBJ2-7; possibly TRBD1 for D (5 bases). Trimming removed 6 bases at V and 1 base at J, with 10 bases between. The germline V gene has CDR1 MNHNY and CDR2 SVGAGI (reference sequence). The CDR3 spans 13 residues. Here the CDR3 reads CASSVDSSYEQYF. DNA of the CDR3: TGTGCCAGCAGCGTCGACAGTTCCTACGAGCAGTACTTC.

Only one count was recorded for this clone. J is TRBJ1-5 and V is TRBV20-1; 8 positions match TRBD1. The J segment lost 3 bases and the V segment lost 3 bases, leaving 1 base of the junction unmatched. The CDR3 spans 13 residues. CDR1 is DFQATT, CDR2 SNEGSKA, per germline (reference sequence). This CDR3 is CSASQGANQPQHF. DNA for the CDR3: TGCAGTGCTAGTCAGGGGGCCAATCAGCCCCAGCATTTT.

This sequence joins TRBV19 and TRBJ1-1; 7 nucleotides line up with TRBD1. The junction had 7 bases not matched to a gene; V was cut back by 6 bases and J by 0 bases. Germline V gives CDR1 LNHDA, CDR2 SQIVND (reference sequence). CDR3 length: 15 amino acids. The CDR3 protein is CASSRGDRMNTEAFF. The CDR3 region has the DNA TGTGCCAGTAGCCGGGGGGACAGAATGAACACTGAAGCTTTCTTT.

The chain is built from TRBV2 and TRBJ2-4; D gene uncertain. The CDR3 sequence is 15 residues long. Germline CDR1 is SNHLY and CDR2 is FYNNEI. V gave up 2 bases and J gave up 0 bases, with 8 bases separating them. CDR3 loop: CASSELELAKNIQYF. Here the CDR3 DNA reads TGTGCCAGCAGTGAATTGGAACTAGCCAAAAACATTCAGTACTTC.

The chain joins TRBV4-1 to TRBJ1-3; TRBD1 matches at 9 bases. This CDR3 is built from 20 residues. The germline CDR1 and CDR2 sequences are MGHRA and YSYEKL. The junction had 21 bases not matched to a gene; V was cut back by 2 bases and J by 7 bases. The CDR3 sequence: CASSQTFSRTGVRSKNTIYF. The CDR3 nucleotides read TGCGCCAGCAGCCAAACCTTCTCCCGGACAGGGGTAAGGTCTAAGAACACCATATATTTT.

This clone was seen once. The chain uses TRBV28 and TRBJ2-3; D may correspond to TRBD1 or TRBD2 (5 bases each). The germline gives CDR1 MDHEN, CDR2 SYDVKM. Trimming cost V 3 bases and J 4 bases, with 14 bases left between them. This CDR3 is built from 15 residues. The chain's CDR3 is CASSFLGTLADTQYF. The CDR3 region has the DNA TGTGCCAGCAGTTTCCTGGGGACCCTAGCAGATACGCAGTATTTT.

The gene calls are TRBV4-3 and TRBJ2-6; no clear D. Germline CDR1 LGHNA, CDR2 YSLEER. V lost 1 base and J 0 bases, leaving 10 bases between the germline ends. The CDR3 spans 17 residues. CDR3 DNA sequence: TGCGCCAGCAGCCAAGGGAGCGCCGTCTCTGGGGCCAACGTCCTGACTTTC. As protein: CASSQGSAVSGANVLTF.

This clone appeared once. V and J are TRBV28 and TRBJ1-1, with 9 bases aligning to TRBD1. Germline CDR1 MDHEN, CDR2 SYDVKM. V was clipped by 3 bases and J by 1 base; unmatched bases: 3. CDR3 length equals 15 residues. The DNA for the CDR3 is TGTGCCAGCAGTTTCCACAGGGGGCAGAACACTGAAGCTTTCTTT. Translated: CASSFHRGQNTEAFF.

The V gene is TRBV6-1, the J gene TRBJ1-2; D gene unclear. This CDR3 contains 12 residues. Germline assignment: CDR1 MNHNS and CDR2 SASEGT. Trimming removed 1 base at V and 7 bases at J, with 7 bases between. CDR3 nucleotide sequence: TGTGCCAGCAGTGAAGGGGGTGCTGGCTACACCTTC. This codes for CASSEGGAGYTF.

V usage is TRBV7-9 and J usage is TRBJ1-3; TRBD1 is a possible D gene (6 bases). Trimming stripped 5 bases from V and 2 bases from J, with 10 bases between. Per the germline V gene, CDR1 is SEHNR and CDR2 is FQNEAQ (reference sequence). This CDR3 contains 14 residues. The CDR3 DNA reads as TGTGCCAGCAGCCTCACAGGGACTGGAAACACCATATATTTT. The encoded protein is CASSLTGTGNTIYF.

The chain joins TRBV28 to TRBJ1-2, with D uncertain. This CDR3 region has 11 residues. Trimming removed 5 bases at V and 6 bases at J, with 7 bases between. The germline gives CDR1 MDHEN, CDR2 SYDVKM. The CDR3 is CASSHPHGYTF. DNA of the CDR3: TGTGCCAGCAGTCACCCCCATGGCTACACCTTC.